This T cell receptor beta chain was found in a study of shared clonotypes between healthy human individuals (dated by TCRdb to about 2020). With regard to the full study: Three men and a couple of women, aged 18 to 49 years, made up the cohort. For each donor, CD4 naive and CD4 memory were each run on three plates, CD8 naive on two plates, and CD8 memory on one plate. To estimate repertoire size and how much clonotype sharing occurs between individuals, the study deeply sequenced the blood TCR repertoires of 4 to 6 healthy adults. To increase sequencing depth and limit assay-specific biases, different laboratories used diverse techniques to prepare libraries and sequence TCR repertoires. Leukapheresis yielded between about 0.94 and 9 billion PBMCs per donor. Broad study findings and their caveats: Even with the large sequencing depth, rarefaction of the sorted-subset datasets indicated that sequencing was incomplete. Naive subsets generally had larger estimated clonotype richness than memory subsets. When a handful of donors were compared, the shared fraction of clonotypes was around 5% for naive CD4, around 3.5% for naive CD8, roughly 2.5% for memory CD4, and 0.35% to 0.4% for memory CD8. Pairwise subsampling indicated that sequencing depth was expected to affect the degree of clonotype sharing among donors. Clonotypes shared by all four sorted-subset donors showed higher generation probabilities than non-shared clonotypes. Because the study included only a small number of donors, the genetic and exposure-history diversity represented was limited. Only blood was sampled, and tissue TCR repertoires likely differ from those in blood.

As concerns this clone: Its antigen specificity is not known. No much larger clone is present one base from it, and per-base qualities are unavailable.

CD8 naive samples consisted of CD45RO-negative cells that were positively selected for CCR7, yielding a CD45RA+CCR7+ population without TemRA cells. Healthy HIV-negative adults with no recently reported acute infections or vaccinations were included as donors. Every donor was a Caucasian adult living in Nashville, Tennessee, USA. After blood collection by leukapheresis, PBMCs were isolated using Ficoll-Histopaque density gradient centrifugation and then cryopreserved in the vapor phase of liquid nitrogen. Analytical flow cytometry was used to check the purity and quantity of every magnetically sorted T cell population. Genomic DNA was isolated from every sorted fraction and measured by UV absorbance on a Nanodrop 2000c. The CDR3, from cysteine to phenylalanine, totals 17 residues. Only CDR3 DNA remains: 51 bases, in frame from the first base. The germline V gene provides CDR1 MDHEN and CDR2 SYDVKM. Compared with germline, V lacks 1 base and J lacks 1 base; bases without a gene match: 6.

TCR CDR3 regions were amplified from genomic DNA by multiplex PCR using the deep immunoSEQ assay. Genomic DNA extracted from each cell subset was distributed evenly over all wells of several immunoSEQ 96-well plates, and each plate served as one replicate. For sorted subsets, approximately 200 ng of genomic DNA, equivalent to roughly 33,000 T cell genomes, went into each replicate PCR. The purified libraries were quantified using a Qubit 3.0 fluorometer, sized with a Bioanalyzer 2100, and then quantified again using the KAPA Library Quantification kit. Each immunoSEQ 96-well plate was sequenced on its own single-read 150-cycle Illumina NextSeq 550 flow cell. The authors' pipeline ran thus. Because the immunoSEQ output included only junctional sequences and no quality scores, the filtering could not be the same as the filtering used for full-length reads. To assign V/J genes and CDR3, sequences were annotated using PyIR, a Python wrapper for IgBLAST v1.9, with IMGT germline references. Any read was removed if the V/J assignment was weak (E-value above 1e-6), the CDR3 was missing, or the read contained stop codons, out-of-frame junctions, or ambiguous translated residues. A V3J clonotype was defined by an identical inferred V gene, J gene, and CDR3 amino acid sequence. Percentage overlap between repertoires was calculated by dividing the number of shared unique clonotypes by the size of the smaller repertoire. Three approaches were used to assess repertoire richness: RTK rarefaction, the Chao1 estimator, and Recon v2.1 estimates of unobserved clonotypes. OLGA was used to compute generation probabilities for all TCRbeta clonotypes that the gDNA method yielded from four donors. Held by TCRdb, this immuneACCESS table contains in-frame sequences only and omits some clones. Under half of the omission traces to an unresolved V gene where checked; the cause of the rest is unknown. V and J calls and clone size are given by that table; D and trimming were obtained from the DNA. The sample yields roughly 600,000 clones; 95% to 98% were counted once. The ten largest clonotypes hold 0.3% of the sample.

The rearrangement joined TRBV28 to TRBJ2-7, with 11 middle bases fitting TRBD2. This TCR came from a man aged 25-45 years in good health. The sample consisted of naive CD8+ T cells sorted from blood. The cell subset or site label, read with the paper, signifies: CD45RA+CCR7+. The CDR3 protein: CASSLSLAGGNSYEQYF. The nucleotide sequence is TGTGCCAGCAGTTTATCTCTAGCGGGAGGTAATTCCTACGAGCAGTACTTC.